This TCR beta chain was recovered during a study of CD8 T cells in ankylosing spondylitis. This clonotype was recorded at least ten times. Its specificity is not known. The study, taken as a whole, reports: A motif of fewer than ten highly homologous TCR beta variants was seen as apparently characteristic of ankylosing spondylitis blood.

A single record per CDR3 protein comes from TCRdb applying MiXCR to the 5' RACE reads. The sample has more than 500,000 distinct CDR3 sequences, about 5.7% seen once. The sample taken for sequencing was blood, either unsorted or a sorted T cell fraction (not recorded which). This TCR came from a male donor with ankylosing spondylitis.

CDR3 in DNA: TGCAGCGTTCTAACAGGGGACTTAACGGGCGAGCAGTACTTC. Amino acid sequence: CSVLTGDLTGEQYF. The chain uses TRBV29-1 and TRBJ2-7; a weak D match, TRBD1 (7 bases). Deletions cut 5 bases from V and 6 bases from J, with 20 bases between. The germline V gene encodes CDR1 SQVTM and CDR2 ANQGSEA. CDR3 size: 14 residues.